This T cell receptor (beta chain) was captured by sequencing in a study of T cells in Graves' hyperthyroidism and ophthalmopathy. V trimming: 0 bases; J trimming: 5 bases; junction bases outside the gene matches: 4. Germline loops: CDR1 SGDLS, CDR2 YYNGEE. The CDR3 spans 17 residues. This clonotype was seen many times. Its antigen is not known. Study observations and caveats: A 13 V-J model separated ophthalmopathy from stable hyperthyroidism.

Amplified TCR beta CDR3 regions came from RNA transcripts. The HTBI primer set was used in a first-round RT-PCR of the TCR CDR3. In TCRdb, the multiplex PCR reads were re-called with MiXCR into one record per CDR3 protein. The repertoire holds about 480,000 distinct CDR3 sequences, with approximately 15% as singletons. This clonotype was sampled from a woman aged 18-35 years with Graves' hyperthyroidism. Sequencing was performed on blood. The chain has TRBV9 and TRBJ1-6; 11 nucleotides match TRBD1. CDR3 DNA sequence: TGTGCCAGCAGCGTAGGAGGGACAGGGGGTCATAATTCACCCCTCCACTTT. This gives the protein CASSVGGTGGHNSPLHF.